The clone carrying this T cell receptor (beta chain) was observed a few times. Its antigen is not known. A single record per CDR3 protein comes from TCRdb applying MiXCR to the 5' RACE reads. The sample carries 150,000 to 200,000 distinct CDR3 sequences, approximately 10% recorded once. This record comes from a study of T-cell memory formation after mild COVID-19. The overall study: TCR clusters mostly belonged to single donors.

The study's findings and limits: Several responding clones turned up in pre-infection memory, indicating that cross-reactive memory may have taken part.

This CDR3 spans 17 amino acids. Germline lookup yields CDR1 SGHRS and CDR2 YFSETQ. Deletions cut 4 bases from V and 4 bases from J, with 21 bases between. Sequencing input: PBMCs or a T cell subset sorted from them (not recorded which). The receptor's source is a man aged 18 to 29 who had mild COVID-19 (a few samples of this study predate the infection). Cell type and time point are not known. This chain uses TRBV5-1 with TRBJ1-3, with a possible D match to TRBD1 (5 bases). The CDR3 sequence is CASSPTVQGLGGNTIYF. Here the CDR3 DNA reads TGCGCCAGCAGCCCTACGGTCCAGGGATTGGGCGGAAACACCATATATTTT. The complete variable domain, with remaining parts taken from reference TRBV5-1 and TRBJ1-3, reads KAGVTQTPRYLIKTRGQQVTLSCSPISGHRSVSWYQQTPGQGLQFLFEYFSETQRNKGNFPGRFSGRQFSNSRSEMNVSTLELGDSALYLCASSPTVQGLGGNTIYFGEGSWLTVV.